This T cell receptor beta chain derives from a study of shared clonotypes between healthy human individuals. Study-level results: Only blood underwent sampling, and tissue repertoires likely differ.

All donors were healthy HIV-negative adults lacking recent acute infections or vaccinations. On this clone: As yet, its antigen is unknown.

Genomic DNA of each subset was evenly split across several immunoSEQ plates. Template amounts of about 290 ng DNA, about 30,000 T cell genomes, were employed in unsorted PBMC replicate PCRs. The method was immunoSEQ multiplex PCR; TCRdb's version includes in-frame clones alone and lacks a portion of them. The sample includes around 500,000 clones, about 82% of them seen just once. This receptor was obtained from a woman in her forties in good health. Some clones in this sample may be carry-over from other donors' samples. Sequenced material: PBMCs.

CDR3 residues: CATGASTDTQYF. CDR3 coding DNA: TGTGCCACCGGGGCATCGACAGATACGCAGTATTTT. This sequence joins TRBV10-3 and TRBJ2-3; TRBD1 or TRBD2 may be the D gene (5 bases each). This CDR3 comprises 12 residues. The ends were cut back, 10 bases at V and 3 bases at J, with 11 bases in the middle. Germline V gives CDR1 ENHRY, CDR2 SYGVKD.